Below are 24 T cell receptor beta chains sequenced from a single sample in a study of vaccination effects on CD4 cells after COVID-19. TCRdb's copy holds only in-frame clones and misses some; the assay was immunoSEQ multiplex PCR. The table lists 30,000 to 40,000 clones, just under 75% of them singletons. Antigens of these TCRs are unknown. Ahead of sequencing, the ViraFEST assay grew antigen-specific CD4+ T cells using viral peptide pools. CD4+ T cells were isolated after around 10 days of culture. From March to December 2020, the person had a SARS-CoV-2 infection that was confirmed by PCR. The sample consisted of CD4+ T cells from PBMCs cultured with a peptide pool, taken before COVID-19 vaccination. The receptors stem from a human donor who had a prior SARS-CoV-2 infection.

This chain joins TRBV6-5 and TRBJ1-1; possibly TRBD1 for D (5 bases). Trimming removed 6 bases at V and 12 bases at J, with 23 bases between. Germline CDR1 and CDR2: MNHEY and SVGAGI. The CDR3 runs 14 residues. The CDR3, as DNA: TGTGCCAGCAGCTCTCCCGGGGCCCTGAAGCCTACTTTCTTT. It is translated as CASSSPGALKPTFF.

The J gene is TRBJ2-1, the V gene TRBV18; D gene ambiguous. Trimming removed 3 bases from V and 6 bases from J, with 15 bases in between. This CDR3 is built from 15 residues. Germline loops: CDR1 KGHSH, CDR2 LQKENI. In DNA, the CDR3 is TGTGCCAGCTCACCTAGCACTGACCCGGGCAATGAGCAGTTCTTC. This translates into CASSPSTDPGNEQFF. The whole variable domain, filled in from reference TRBV18 and TRBJ2-1, reads NAGVMQNPRHLVRRRGQEARLRCSPMKGHSHVYWYRQLPEEGLKFMVYLQKENIIDESGMPKERFSAEFPKEGPSILRIQQVVRGDSAAYFCASSPSTDPGNEQFFGPGTRLTVL.

The J gene is TRBJ1-4, the V gene TRBV7-9; possibly TRBD1 for D (5 bases). With 0 bases removed from V and 7 bases from J, the gap between germline ends came to 12 bases. The CDR3 spans 15 residues. CDR1 SEHNR and CDR2 FQNEAQ come from the germline V gene (reference sequence). Here the CDR3 DNA reads TGTGCCAGCAGCTTAGCCGGGACGGGGGGTGAAAAACTGTTTTTT. Its protein is CASSLAGTGGEKLFF.

The chain uses TRBV21-1 and TRBJ1-5; the DNA was not compared with TRBD1, the D call given in the table. TRBV21-1 is tagged as a pseudogene. The CDR3 covers 18 residues. The CDR3 sequence: CASSPTGDPPGSNQPQHF. For the CDR3, the DNA is TGTGCCAGCAGCCCGACAGGAGATCCTCCGGGTAGCAATCAGCCCCAGCATTTT.

V and J are TRBV18 and TRBJ2-7, with D perhaps TRBD1 (5 bases). Trimming took off 6 bases at V and 3 bases at J, with 15 bases between the two ends. The CDR3 has 14 amino acids. The germline CDR1 and CDR2 sequences are KGHSH and LQKENI. The CDR3 nucleotides read TGTGCCAGCTCCCCGCCGGACAACTACTACGAGCAGTACTTC. As protein: CASSPPDNYYEQYF.

The V and J genes are TRBV2 and TRBJ2-3; TRBD2 matches at 13 bases. Per germline, CDR1 SNHLY and CDR2 FYNNEI. The CDR3 loop spans 17 amino acids. V shed 6 bases, J shed 6 bases, and the junction held 12 bases outside the gene matches. CDR3 sequence: CASRDRLAGGDGDTQYF. CDR3 nucleotides: TGTGCCAGCAGGGACAGACTAGCGGGAGGTGATGGGGATACGCAGTATTTT.

The sample holds a few counts of this clone. This chain connects TRBV7-9 to TRBJ2-7; 8 bases are a match to TRBD2. This CDR3 is built from 16 residues. Germline V gene sequence: CDR1 SEHNR, CDR2 FQNEAQ (reference sequence). V dropped 1 base and J dropped 7; count of bases not matched to a gene: 12. The DNA for the CDR3 is TGTGCCAGCAGCTTAGGGGCCAGCGGGAGTTCGGGGGAGCAGTACTTC. As protein: CASSLGASGSSGEQYF.

This clone was observed a few times. The rearrangement uses TRBV6-5 and TRBJ1-2; no clear D gene. Trimming took off 6 bases at V and 4 bases at J, with 12 bases between the two ends. Germline V gene data show CDR1 as MNHEY and CDR2 as SVGAGI. The CDR3 length is 13 residues. CDR3 nucleotide sequence: TGTGCCAGCAGCAGAGGGCCCCCCTATGGCTACACCTTC. Translating gives CASSRGPPYGYTF.

V gene TRBV2 combines with J gene TRBJ2-5; 8 bases match TRBD2. Germline V gene lookup returns CDR1 SNHLY and CDR2 FYNNEI. CDR3 length: 16 residues. The ends lost 8 bases at V and 5 bases at J; junction bases unmatched: 16. This CDR3 is CASGAKSGGAGETQYF. The CDR3, as DNA: TGTGCCAGCGGGGCTAAATCCGGGGGGGCCGGGGAGACCCAGTACTTC.

This chain uses TRBV6-1 with TRBJ2-3, with 11 bases aligning to TRBD2. The CDR3 is 16 amino acids. Trimming at V came to 1 base and at J to 0 bases, leaving 0 bases not matched to a gene. Germline CDR1 and CDR2: MNHNS and SASEGT. CDR3 sequence reads: CASSEVAGGSTDTQYF. DNA of the CDR3: TGTGCCAGCAGTGAAGTAGCGGGAGGGAGCACAGATACGCAGTATTTT.

V and J are TRBV2 and TRBJ2-3, with 13 positions matching TRBD2. V was clipped by 6 bases and J by 2 bases; unmatched bases: 5. Looked up from germline, CDR1 is SNHLY and CDR2 is FYNNEI. This CDR3 has 16 amino acids. In nucleotides, the CDR3 is TGTGCCAGCAGGCCGGGGACTAGCGGGGTCACAGATACGCAGTATTTT. It encodes CASRPGTSGVTDTQYF.

The chain has TRBV28 and TRBJ2-5; a possible D gene is TRBD1 (6 bases). CDR1 and CDR2 from the germline V gene are MDHEN and SYDVKM. The CDR3 length is 14 residues. Trimming stripped 5 bases from V and 2 bases from J, with 12 bases between. The CDR3 region is CASSLGGYQETQYF. CDR3 nucleotide sequence: TGTGCCAGCAGTCTAGGGGGATATCAAGAGACCCAGTACTTC. The full variable domain, completed using reference TRBV28 and TRBJ2-5, is DVKVTQSSRYLVKRTGEKVFLECVQDMDHENMFWYRQDPGLGLRLIYFSYDVKMKEKGDIPEGYSVSREKKERFSLILESASTNQTSMYLCASSLGGYQETQYFGPGTRLLVL.

V and J are TRBV5-8 and TRBJ2-3, with TRBD1 identical over 8 bases. This CDR3 is 16 amino acids long. The germline V gene has CDR1 SGHTS and CDR2 YDEGEE. V dropped 5 bases and J dropped 4; count of bases not matched to a gene: 12. CDR3 residues: CASRKSARQGPDTQYF. The CDR3 bases are TGTGCCAGCAGGAAGAGCGCGAGACAGGGGCCAGATACGCAGTATTTT. Supplemented by reference TRBV5-8 and TRBJ2-3, the full variable domain reads EAGVTQSPTHLIKTRGQQATLRCSPISGHTSVYWYQQALGLGLQFLLWYDEGEERNRGNFPPRFSGRQFPNYSSELNVNALELEDSALYLCASRKSARQGPDTQYFGPGTRLTVL.

This rearrangement joins TRBV2 to TRBJ1-1, with D possibly matching TRBD1 (6 bases). The V gene lost 4 bases and the J gene lost 5 bases, with 20 bases spanning the gap. CDR1 and CDR2 from the germline V gene are SNHLY and FYNNEI. This CDR3 contains 16 residues. CDR3 amino acids: CASSVKQGVTGTEAFF. The CDR3 nucleotides are TGTGCCAGCAGTGTCAAACAGGGCGTTACGGGTACTGAAGCTTTCTTT.

The chain employs TRBV6-5 and TRBJ1-1; D might be TRBD1 (5 bases). CDR1 is MNHEY, CDR2 SVGAGI, per germline. The CDR3 covers 15 residues. Trimming cost V 0 bases and J 11 bases, with 19 bases left between them. CDR3 protein: CASSYSIAGRVGAFF. For the CDR3, the DNA is TGTGCCAGCAGTTACTCGATAGCAGGGAGGGTTGGCGCTTTCTTT.

Note on this clone: One end of the junction does not line up with germline, which may come from a read error. The rearrangement joins TRBV7-7 to TRBJ2-1; 8 bases are shared with TRBD2. This CDR3 contains 16 residues. Per the germline V gene, CDR1 is SSHAT and CDR2 is FNYEAQ (reference sequence). The CDR3 nucleotides are TGTGCTAGCAGCAAAGGCCCGGGACTAGGTGGCAATGAGCAGTTCTTC. This codes for CASSKGPGLGGNEQFF.

This chain links TRBV7-2 with TRBJ2-3; D may be TRBD2 (6 bases). The CDR3 is 14 residues long. Germline CDR1 and CDR2: SGHTA and FQGNSA. V lost 1 base and J lost 6, with 11 bases in between. The CDR3 nucleotides read TGTGCCAGCAGCTTAGATGCGGGAACCGATACGCAGTATTTT. This gives the protein CASSLDAGTDTQYF.

This clone was seen only a few times. V and J are TRBV2 and TRBJ1-4; TRBD1 matches 7 bases. The ends lost 0 bases at V and 10 bases at J; junction bases unmatched: 8. Germline CDR1 and CDR2: SNHLY and FYNNEI. This CDR3 has 15 amino acids. The chain's CDR3 is CASSEAQGGGGKLFF. CDR3 nucleotides: TGTGCCAGCAGTGAAGCGCAAGGGGGCGGTGGAAAACTGTTTTTT.

V is TRBV6-6 and J is TRBJ1-4; tentative D call: TRBD1 (5 bases). Trimming removed 7 bases from V and 8 bases from J, with 17 bases in between. The CDR3 totals 14 residues. Germline lookup yields CDR1 MNHNY and CDR2 SVGAGI (reference sequence). CDR3 amino acids: CASIPGGGWEKLFF. DNA for the CDR3: TGTGCCAGCATCCCGGGGGGAGGCTGGGAAAAACTGTTTTTT.

The chain is built from TRBV2 and TRBJ2-3; D is ambiguous. Germline CDR1 is SNHLY and CDR2 is FYNNEI. This CDR3 comprises 15 residues. Trimming left V 6 bases short and J 1 base short, with 14 bases between. The CDR3 loop reads CASSEPLIGTDTQYF. CDR3 sequence (DNA): TGTGCCAGCAGCGAGCCCCTGATAGGCACAGATACGCAGTATTTT.

The chain carries TRBV7-8 and TRBJ2-3; a weak D match, TRBD1 (5 bases). The V gene lost 1 base and the J gene lost 0 bases, with 17 bases spanning the gap. CDR1 is SGHVS, CDR2 FQNEAQ, per germline. CDR3 length: 18 amino acids. The CDR3: CASSLGRYRGQSTDTQYF. The DNA of the CDR3 is TGTGCCAGCAGCTTAGGACGATATAGGGGCCAGAGCACAGATACGCAGTATTTT.

This chain links TRBV5-1 with TRBJ1-6; D not certain. The CDR3 is 20 amino acids. Per germline, CDR1 SGHRS and CDR2 YFSETQ. V lost 0 bases, J lost 3 bases, and 22 bases lay in between. Here the CDR3 DNA reads TGCGCCAGCAGCTTGGCCACACAGTTGGGGAAAGTCGTCTATAATTCACCCCTCCACTTT. This translates into CASSLATQLGKVVYNSPLHF.

The chain recombines TRBV11-1 with TRBJ2-1, with 7 bases fitting TRBD2. Germline-derived CDR1 and CDR2 are SGHAT and FQDESV (reference sequence). Germline trimming cut 5 bases from V and 4 bases from J; bases unmatched to any gene: 11. This CDR3 comprises 16 residues. Here the CDR3 reads CASSPLSGFAYNEQFF. The CDR3 nucleotides are TGTGCCAGCAGCCCCCTTAGCGGGTTCGCGTACAATGAGCAGTTCTTC.

The rearrangement links TRBV6-2 or TRBV6-3 to TRBJ1-4, with D uncertain. CDR3 size: 14 residues. Germline V lookup: CDR1 MNHEY, CDR2 SVGEGT. Deletions cut 0 bases from V and 6 bases from J, with 8 bases between. The CDR3 DNA follows: TGTGCCAGCAGTTACTCGACGGCGGATGAAAAACTGTTTTTT. Translated, it gives CASSYSTADEKLFF.